Presented here are 30 T cell receptor beta chains from one specimen sequenced in a study of T-cell reconstitution after alpha-beta-depleted transplantation in children. It was with unique molecular identifiers that the TCRbeta library was prepared. In TCRdb, the PCR reads were re-called with MiXCR into one record per CDR3 protein. The sample includes 450,000 to 600,000 distinct CDR3 sequences, less than 35% seen only once; the top ten take approximately 2.3%. The specimen comprised PBMCs from the stem cell graft donor, sampled from the stem cell graft. The receptors were sampled from a human donor who donated a stem cell graft to a child with aplastic anemia.

This clonotype was observed a single time. The chain has TRBV5-1 and TRBJ2-1; no clear D. The V end was cut by 0 bases, the J end by 0 bases, with 10 bases between. The CDR3 consists of 16 residues. The germline V gene has CDR1 SGHRS and CDR2 YFSETQ. CDR3 sequence (DNA): TGCGCCAGCAGCTTGGCACTGGCATTCTCCTACAATGAGCAGTTCTTC. This sequence encodes CASSLALAFSYNEQFF.

This chain links TRBV6-1 with TRBJ2-1; TRBD1 matches at 7 bases. V was clipped by 5 bases and J by 7 bases; unmatched bases: 8. Germline loops: CDR1 MNHNS, CDR2 SASEGT. The CDR3 is made up of 14 amino acids. The CDR3 DNA follows: TGTGCCAGCAGTCCCCGGGACAGTACTAATGAGCAGTTCTTC. It yields the protein CASSPRDSTNEQFF.

The chain carries TRBV6-5 and TRBJ2-1; 9 bases match TRBD1. The CDR3 totals 16 residues. CDR1 is MNHEY, CDR2 SVGAGI, per germline. The junction had 8 bases not matched to a gene; V was cut back by 6 bases and J by 2 bases. The CDR3 region is CASRAPGTGPYNEQFF. CDR3 DNA sequence: TGTGCCAGCAGAGCCCCCGGGACAGGGCCCTACAATGAGCAGTTCTTC.

The chain links TRBV9 to TRBJ2-5, with D hard to call. The V and J ends lost 0 bases and 2 bases respectively, with 14 bases between them. The CDR3 has 16 residues. Germline assignment: CDR1 SGDLS and CDR2 YYNGEE. The DNA for the CDR3 is TGTGCCAGCAGCGTAGAAGGGCAGCTCCCTCAAGAGACCCAGTACTTC. This encodes CASSVEGQLPQETQYF.

V usage is TRBV12-3 or TRBV12-4 and J usage is TRBJ2-5, with 8 bases fitting TRBD1. The ends lost 6 bases at V and 4 bases at J; junction bases unmatched: 7. This CDR3 has 14 amino acids. The CDR3 region is CASSDRGNLETQYF. In DNA form, the CDR3 reads TGTGCCAGCAGCGACAGGGGTAATTTAGAGACCCAGTACTTC.

Ten or more counts support this clonotype. The rearrangement uses TRBV20-1 and TRBJ2-1, with TRBD2 matching over 7 bases. The CDR3 has 18 amino acids. V trimming: 2 bases; J trimming: 4 bases; junction bases outside the gene matches: 17. Germline-derived CDR1 and CDR2 are DFQATT and SNEGSKA (reference sequence). The CDR3 loop is CSARPWESSGYLYNEQFF. The CDR3 nucleotides read TGCAGTGCTAGACCCTGGGAGTCTAGCGGTTATTTGTACAATGAGCAGTTCTTC.

As concerns this clonotype: At one end, the junction sequence differs from germline, possibly due to a read error. This sequence joins TRBV7-2 and TRBJ1-6; D is undetermined. The CDR3 is 15 amino acids. Germline assignment: CDR1 SGHTA and CDR2 FQGNSA. The DNA for the CDR3 is TGTGCCAACAGCCCGCGGACGGCCTATAATTCACCCCTCCACTTT. Translation gives CANSPRTAYNSPLHF.

This clonotype has more than one count but fewer than ten. V usage is TRBV9 and J usage is TRBJ2-3; 7 positions agree with TRBD2. The junction had 9 bases not matched to a gene; V was cut back by 4 bases and J by 4 bases. Germline CDR1 SGDLS, CDR2 YYNGEE. The CDR3 spans 15 residues. CDR3 amino acids: CASSLLGLAADTQYF. The CDR3 bases are TGTGCCAGCAGCCTCCTGGGGCTAGCGGCAGATACGCAGTATTTT. The entire variable domain, with the rest obtained from reference TRBV9 and TRBJ2-3, is as follows: DSGVTQTPKHLITATGQRVTLRCSPRSGDLSVYWYQQSLDQGLQFLIQYYNGEERAKGNILERFSAQQFPDLHSELNLSSLELGDSALYFCASSLLGLAADTQYFGPGTRLTVL.

This chain uses TRBV11-3 with TRBJ2-1; D perhaps matches TRBD1 (5 bases). Trimming removed 2 bases at V and 1 base at J, with 15 bases between. The CDR3 is 17 amino acids. Germline CDR1 SGHNT, CDR2 YENEEA. The CDR3 sequence: CASSLSRGGWSYNEQFF. The CDR3 DNA is TGTGCCAGCAGCTTATCAAGGGGTGGGTGGTCCTACAATGAGCAGTTCTTC.

As DNA, the CDR3 is TGTGCCAGCAGTTACGGACGGATGAACACTGAAGCTTTCTTT. This translates into CASSYGRMNTEAFF. This chain links TRBV6-2 or TRBV6-3 with TRBJ1-1; D unclear. Deletions cut 2 bases from V and 0 bases from J, with 7 bases between. This CDR3 comprises 14 residues. Germline lookup yields CDR1 MNHEY and CDR2 SVGEGT.

The V call is TRBV20-1, the J call TRBJ1-4; D perhaps matches TRBD1 (5 bases). This CDR3 has 15 residues. Looked up from germline, CDR1 is DFQATT and CDR2 is SNEGSKA (reference sequence). The V end was cut by 6 bases, the J end by 4 bases, with 18 bases between. The CDR3 DNA follows: TGCAGTGCGGCCCCAGGGATCAGTGGTAATGAAAAACTGTTTTTT. Residues: CSAAPGISGNEKLFF.

V and J are TRBV5-6 and TRBJ1-2; D not resolved. V lost 5 bases and J lost 4, with 15 bases in between. This CDR3 spans 14 amino acids. CDR1 is SGHDT and CDR2 is YYEEEE in the germline V gene. For the CDR3, the DNA is TGTGCCAGCAGACTCGGAGTGGGCGTCTATGGCTACACCTTC. Its protein is CASRLGVGVYGYTF.

This clonotype was seen repeatedly, ten times or more. The chain links TRBV18 to TRBJ1-1, with 7 nucleotides matching TRBD1. Trimming cost V 6 bases and J 2 bases; bases outside gene matches: 6. Germline V CDR1 and CDR2: KGHSH, LQKENI. The CDR3 extends over 14 amino acids. This CDR3 reads CASSLTGANTEAFF. The CDR3 DNA sequence: TGTGCCAGCTCCCTTACAGGGGCCAACACTGAAGCTTTCTTT.

The J gene is TRBJ1-3, the V gene TRBV29-1; D not resolved. CDR3 size: 12 residues. Deletions cut 6 bases from V and 4 bases from J, with 10 bases between. In germline, CDR1 is SQVTM, CDR2 ANQGSEA. CDR3 amino acids: CSVRLQGNTIYF. For the CDR3, the DNA is TGCAGCGTACGTTTACAGGGAAACACCATATATTTT.

This clonotype was seen a handful of times. The rearrangement uses TRBV5-1 and TRBJ2-1; tentatively, D is TRBD2 (7 bases). CDR1 and CDR2 from the germline V gene are SGHRS and YFSETQ. Trimming took off 3 bases at V and 5 bases at J, with 15 bases between the two ends. The CDR3 is made up of 15 amino acids. CDR3: CASSSGGGVHNEQFF. The CDR3 DNA reads TGCGCCAGCAGCTCTGGAGGGGGGGTCCACAATGAGCAGTTCTTC.

CDR3 in amino acids: CASSLAGEEETQYF. The CDR3, as DNA: TGTGCCAGCAGCTTAGCAGGGGAGGAAGAGACCCAGTACTTC. This chain connects TRBV7-2 to TRBJ2-5; D possibly corresponds to TRBD2 (6 bases). The V gene's germline CDR1 is SGHTA and CDR2 FQGNSA. V gave up 0 bases and J gave up 3 bases, with 8 bases separating them. This CDR3 contains 14 residues.

This clonotype came up a few times. The V gene is TRBV28, the J gene TRBJ1-2; D remains unclear. CDR1 is MDHEN and CDR2 is SYDVKM in the germline V gene. This CDR3 contains 14 residues. V was cut by 6 bases and J by 4 bases, with 15 bases left in between. The CDR3 spells CASRDHPQFYGYTF. The CDR3 nucleotides read TGTGCCAGCAGGGACCACCCGCAGTTCTATGGCTACACCTTC.

This chain joins TRBV3-1 and TRBJ2-3; D may be TRBD2 (5 bases). V was pared by 0 bases and J by 8 bases, with 9 bases between. The CDR3 consists of 13 residues. The germline V gene has CDR1 LGHDT and CDR2 YNNKEL (reference sequence). The CDR3 loop reads CASSQEITSTQYF. In DNA, the CDR3 is TGTGCCAGCAGCCAAGAAATCACTAGTACGCAGTATTTT.

The chain carries TRBV28 and TRBJ2-2; 13 bases align to TRBD2. This CDR3 spans 16 amino acids. The V gene's germline CDR1 is MDHEN and CDR2 SYDVKM. After removal of 5 bases from V and 4 bases from J, the junction contained 4 bases not matched to a gene. CDR3 sequence: CASSKGLAGSTGELFF. CDR3 nucleotides: TGTGCCAGCAGTAAGGGACTAGCGGGGTCCACCGGGGAGCTGTTTTTT.

The V call is TRBV6-1, the J call TRBJ2-4; TRBD1 agrees at 11 bases. The CDR3 is 15 residues long. Germline lookup yields CDR1 MNHNS and CDR2 SASEGT. V lost 2 bases, J lost 6 bases, and 3 bases stayed unmatched. The CDR3 DNA reads TGTGCCAGCAGTGAAAGCGGGACAGGGGGAAACATTCAGTACTTC. It is translated as CASSESGTGGNIQYF.

The genes are TRBV11-1 and TRBJ2-7, with 7 bases matching TRBD2. The J segment lost 0 bases and the V segment lost 1 base, leaving 12 bases of the junction unmatched. The CDR3 consists of 18 residues. Germline V gene lookup returns CDR1 SGHAT and CDR2 FQDESV (reference sequence). In nucleotides, the CDR3 is TGTGCCAGCAGCTTAGGATGGCTGGCTAGCGGAATCTCCTACGAGCAGTACTTC. It translates to CASSLGWLASGISYEQYF.

This chain uses TRBV7-2 with TRBJ1-1; D gene unclear. Trimming pared 1 base from V and 2 bases from J, leaving 8 bases between. This CDR3 comprises 14 residues. CDR1 and CDR2 from the germline V gene are SGHTA and FQGNSA. CDR3 nucleotides: TGTGCCAGCAGCTTAGGGAGTAGAAACACTGAAGCTTTCTTT. It encodes CASSLGSRNTEAFF.

In this sample, this clonotype turned up once. The rearrangement joins TRBV12-3 or TRBV12-4 to TRBJ1-2; D is perhaps TRBD1 (6 bases). The CDR3 has 15 amino acids. Trimming removed 5 bases at V and 4 bases at J, with 17 bases between. DNA for the CDR3: TGTGCCAGCAGTATTCAGGGGATCAATAGCTATGGCTACACCTTC. This translates into CASSIQGINSYGYTF.

The genes are TRBV28 and TRBJ1-3; possible D gene TRBD1, 5 bases. Germline-derived CDR1 and CDR2 are MDHEN and SYDVKM. The length of the CDR3 is 18 residues. V gave up 5 bases and J gave up 2 bases, with 22 bases separating them. CDR3 in amino acids: CASSLEQGRGLTGNTIYF. The CDR3 DNA is TGTGCCAGCAGTCTCGAGCAGGGCAGAGGTTTAACTGGAAACACCATATATTTT. Complete variable domain (other parts from reference TRBV28 and TRBJ1-3): DVKVTQSSRYLVKRTGEKVFLECVQDMDHENMFWYRQDPGLGLRLIYFSYDVKMKEKGDIPEGYSVSREKKERFSLILESASTNQTSMYLCASSLEQGRGLTGNTIYFGEGSWLTVV.

V usage is TRBV30 and J usage is TRBJ1-1, with D tentatively TRBD1 (6 bases). The CDR3 is made up of 14 amino acids. Trimming cost V 2 bases and J 4 bases, with 14 bases left between them. The V gene's germline CDR1 is GTSNPN and CDR2 SVGIG (reference sequence). The CDR3 DNA reads as TGTGCCTGGAGTCAGCGGACAGACAGCACTGAAGCTTTCTTT. This translates into CAWSQRTDSTEAFF.

About this clonotype itself: One end of the junction does not line up with germline, which may come from a read error. V is TRBV6-1 and J is TRBJ2-5, with D perhaps TRBD2 (5 bases). The length of the CDR3 is 15 residues. The germline V gene encodes CDR1 MNHNS and CDR2 SASEGT. In DNA form, the CDR3 reads TGTGCCAGCAGTGCCGGGGTTGGTGCCCAAGAGGCCCAGTACTTC. Translated: CASSAGVGAQEAQYF.

The table lists this clonotype with a few counts. This chain joins TRBV27 and TRBJ1-2; a weak D match, TRBD1 (5 bases). V lost 5 bases and J 7 bases, leaving 23 bases between the germline ends. Germline V lookup: CDR1 MNHEY, CDR2 SMNVEV (reference sequence). This CDR3 region has 16 residues. CDR3 residues: CASSPQDGRFIGGYTF. The DNA for the CDR3 is TGTGCCAGCAGTCCACAGGACGGGAGATTTATTGGTGGCTACACCTTC.

The chain employs TRBV18 and TRBJ2-4, with TRBD1 matching over 9 bases. Germline-derived CDR1 and CDR2 are KGHSH and LQKENI. V was pared by 8 bases and J by 9 bases, with 14 bases of the junction left unmatched. The CDR3 runs 15 residues. This chain's CDR3 is CASATGTGNVGIQYF. The CDR3 coding sequence is TGTGCCAGCGCAACCGGGACAGGGAACGTTGGCATTCAGTACTTC. Supplemented by reference TRBV18 and TRBJ2-4, the full variable domain reads NAGVMQNPRHLVRRRGQEARLRCSPMKGHSHVYWYRQLPEEGLKFMVYLQKENIIDESGMPKERFSAEFPKEGPSILRIQQVVRGDSAAYFCASATGTGNVGIQYFGAGTRLSVL.

The chain couples TRBV19 to TRBJ2-4, with 8 bases aligning to TRBD1. This CDR3 spans 14 amino acids. Germline V gives CDR1 LNHDA, CDR2 SQIVND (reference sequence). V dropped 9 bases and J dropped 7; count of bases not matched to a gene: 11. The DNA for the CDR3 is TGTGCCAGCCGACGGTCCGGGACAGGCAACATTCAGTACTTC. The encoded protein is CASRRSGTGNIQYF.

The chain carries TRBV20-1 and TRBJ2-1, with D possibly matching TRBD2 (6 bases). There are 12 residues in the CDR3. V gave up 6 bases and J gave up 9 bases, with 15 bases separating them. Germline CDR1 is DFQATT and CDR2 is SNEGSKA (reference sequence). CDR3 sequence (DNA): TGCAGTGCACCTACTAGCTCCGCTGAGCAGTTCTTC. Residues: CSAPTSSAEQFF.